Listed here are 30 T cell receptor beta chains from one sample, sequenced in a study of T cells in Graves' hyperthyroidism and ophthalmopathy. Authors of the study amplified TCR beta CDR3 regions from RNA transcripts. RT-PCR in the first round (using the HTBI primer set) targeted the TCR CDR3. One entry per CDR3 protein results from TCRdb running MiXCR on the multiplex PCR reads. The data contain 400,000 or so distinct CDR3 sequences, over 13% of them seen just once; the ten biggest clones take up around 30%. Input material: blood. The receptors come from a man aged 45-65 years with Graves' ophthalmopathy.

The sample holds many counts of this clonotype. V and J are TRBV15 and TRBJ1-1; D gene ambiguous. Germline values: CDR1 LNHNV, CDR2 YYDKDF (reference sequence). V lost 1 base and J lost 2, with 8 bases in between. CDR3 length: 14 residues. CDR3 sequence reads: CATSRVRTNTEAFF. The CDR3 DNA reads as TGTGCCACCAGCAGAGTAAGGACCAACACTGAAGCTTTCTTT.

This clonotype was detected ten times or more. This chain uses TRBV12-3 or TRBV12-4 with TRBJ2-1, with 7 bases matching TRBD2. The CDR3 is made up of 15 amino acids. J was trimmed by 4 bases and V by 1 base; bases with no gene match: 4. The CDR3 loop is CASSLVGGGYNEQFF. CDR3 nucleotides: TGTGCCAGCAGTTTAGTGGGCGGGGGATACAATGAGCAGTTCTTC.

The sample holds many counts of this clonotype. The chain carries TRBV27 and TRBJ2-7; 11 bases map to TRBD1. The germline gives CDR1 MNHEY, CDR2 SMNVEV (reference sequence). CDR3 length: 15 amino acids. The ends lost 8 bases at V and 3 bases at J; junction bases unmatched: 9. Written as DNA, the CDR3 is TGTGCCAGCGCCTCATGGGACAGGGGGGACTACGAGCAGTACTTC. Translated: CASASWDRGDYEQYF.

V gene TRBV25-1 combines with J gene TRBJ1-1, with TRBD1 as a possible D gene (5 bases). This CDR3 region has 17 residues. The germline V and J ends were trimmed by 6 bases and 3 bases, with 23 bases remaining between them. Germline V CDR1 and CDR2: MGHDK, SYGVNS. CDR3 protein: CASRMGEFRKGDTEAFF. For the CDR3, the DNA is TGTGCCAGCAGGATGGGGGAATTCCGGAAAGGGGACACTGAAGCTTTCTTT.

This chain links TRBV9 with TRBJ2-1; D is unresolved. Germline loops: CDR1 SGDLS, CDR2 YYNGEE. The length of the CDR3 is 15 residues. V was clipped by 0 bases and J by 9 bases, with 16 bases between them. The CDR3, as DNA: TGTGCCAGCAGCGTAGGGGCCGAAGCCGCCGGTGAGCAGTTCTTC. As protein: CASSVGAEAAGEQFF.

This clonotype came up a few times. The rearrangement joins TRBV20-1 to TRBJ2-1, with a possible D match to TRBD2 (5 bases). Trimming cost V 1 base and J 2 bases, with 15 bases left between them. In germline, CDR1 is DFQATT, CDR2 SNEGSKA (reference sequence). The CDR3 has 16 residues. This CDR3 reads CSARARLAAPYNEQFF. The CDR3 DNA is TGCAGTGCTAGAGCTCGGCTAGCCGCACCCTACAATGAGCAGTTCTTC.

This clonotype occurred many times. This chain links TRBV7-9 with TRBJ2-1; 8 positions agree with TRBD2. CDR1 SEHNR and CDR2 FQNEAQ come from the germline V gene (reference sequence). This CDR3 spans 16 amino acids. With V trimmed by 0 bases and J by 9 bases, 10 bases remained unmatched. The CDR3 here is CASSLARGSGIVEQFF. The CDR3 DNA reads TGTGCCAGCAGCTTAGCGCGTGGTAGCGGGATCGTTGAGCAGTTCTTC.

Many counts were recorded for this clonotype. The chain carries TRBV20-1 and TRBJ1-2; no definite D call. Looked up from germline, CDR1 is DFQATT and CDR2 is SNEGSKA (reference sequence). The CDR3 covers 13 residues. The V end lost 2 bases, the J end lost 4 bases, and 11 bases lay between the germline ends. This CDR3 reads CSARRGEGYGYTF. The CDR3 nucleotides read TGCAGTGCTAGACGGGGAGAAGGCTATGGCTACACCTTC.

The V and J genes are TRBV27 and TRBJ2-1; D possibly corresponds to TRBD2 (5 bases). Germline V CDR1 and CDR2: MNHEY, SMNVEV (reference sequence). The V gene lost 5 bases and the J gene lost 0 bases, with 11 bases spanning the gap. The CDR3 is made up of 15 amino acids. DNA of the CDR3: TGTGCCAGCAGTCCAACTAGTCGCTCCTACAATGAGCAGTTCTTC. It is translated as CASSPTSRSYNEQFF.

The genes are TRBV20-1 and TRBJ1-4; weak D call: TRBD1 (6 bases). Per the germline V gene, CDR1 is DFQATT and CDR2 is SNEGSKA (reference sequence). V was clipped by 3 bases and J by 6 bases, with 17 bases between them. The CDR3 loop spans 15 amino acids. CDR3 sequence (DNA): TGCAGTGCTAGGGGGGGGGGGCCGATCGATGAAAAACTGTTTTTT. Translation gives CSARGGGPIDEKLFF.

Here the CDR3 reads CASSPHGTGEDIQYF. The CDR3 DNA follows: TGTGCCAGCAGCCCACACGGGACTGGGGAAGACATTCAGTACTTC. V is TRBV7-9 and J is TRBJ2-4, with a possible D match to TRBD2 (6 bases). The germline V and J ends were trimmed by 5 bases and 8 bases, with 19 bases remaining between them. CDR1 is SEHNR, CDR2 FQNEAQ, per germline (reference sequence). This CDR3 contains 15 residues.

In this sample, this clonotype turned up many times. The V call is TRBV6-1, the J call TRBJ2-5; the D is unclear. This CDR3 has 12 residues. V lost 10 bases to trimming and J lost 4 bases, with 13 bases between them. CDR1 is MNHNS and CDR2 is SASEGT in the germline V gene. The CDR3 loop reads CATLRVGETQYF. In DNA form, the CDR3 reads TGTGCCACCTTAAGGGTTGGAGAGACCCAGTACTTC.

This clonotype was counted at least ten times. V gene TRBV20-1 combines with J gene TRBJ2-5, with 7 bases lining up with TRBD2. CDR3 length equals 13 residues. Germline CDR1 and CDR2: DFQATT and SNEGSKA (reference sequence). J gave up 4 bases and V 6 bases, and 8 bases lay outside the gene matches. The CDR3 here is CSAYRDYGETQYF. For the CDR3, the DNA is TGCAGTGCATACCGGGACTATGGAGAGACCCAGTACTTC.

This clonotype has just a few counts. A read error is possible here, since a much larger clone lies one base away. The chain uses TRBV2 and TRBJ2-7, with D tentatively TRBD2 (5 bases). Germline V gene sequence: CDR1 SNHLY, CDR2 FYNNEI. The CDR3 contains 13 residues. CDR3 coding DNA: TGTGCCAGCAAACTCGAGGGAGCCTACGAGCGGTACTTC. It yields the protein CASKLEGAYERYF.

This clonotype was counted a few times. V gene TRBV27 combines with J gene TRBJ1-1; D may be TRBD1 (6 bases). V was cut by 5 bases and J by 0 bases, with 19 bases left in between. The V gene's germline CDR1 is MNHEY and CDR2 SMNVEV (reference sequence). This CDR3 contains 17 residues. The CDR3, as DNA: TGTGCCAGCAGTCCCCGGGGGGCAAGCTTTATGAACACTGAAGCTTTCTTT. Its translation: CASSPRGASFMNTEAFF.

The chain employs TRBV9 and TRBJ2-5, with 11 bases identical to TRBD2. V lost 4 bases and J lost 4; bases outside the gene matches: 12. The germline V gene has CDR1 SGDLS and CDR2 YYNGEE. This CDR3 region has 17 residues. CDR3 in DNA: TGTGCCAGCAGCAAACTAGCGGGGGACACCGGGGGAGAGACCCAGTACTTC. This sequence encodes CASSKLAGDTGGETQYF.

In its sample, this clonotype was seen many times. The chain employs TRBV3-1 and TRBJ2-3; D perhaps matches TRBD2 (5 bases). With 4 bases removed from V and 8 bases from J, the gap between germline ends came to 25 bases. The CDR3 has 17 residues. Looked up from germline, CDR1 is LGHDT and CDR2 is YNNKEL (reference sequence). The CDR3 DNA is TGTGCCAGCAGCCGTCGCTCGGCGGGCTTTGGCGAGGGTACGCAGTATTTT. Translated, it gives CASSRRSAGFGEGTQYF.

This clonotype occurred a few times. The V gene is TRBV7-9, the J gene TRBJ2-2; D is unclear. The CDR3 has 14 amino acids. Germline V gives CDR1 SEHNR, CDR2 FQNEAQ (reference sequence). The ends were cut back, 5 bases at V and 5 bases at J, with 12 bases in the middle. In DNA, the CDR3 is TGTGCCAGCAGCACCTATTTGGAGACCGGGGAGCTGTTTTTT. Protein sequence: CASSTYLETGELFF.

This clonotype occurred many times. The chain recombines TRBV7-9 with TRBJ2-3; either TRBD1 or TRBD2 may fit D (7 bases each). The germline gives CDR1 SEHNR, CDR2 FQNEAQ (reference sequence). The germline V and J ends were trimmed by 6 bases and 4 bases, with 14 bases remaining between them. The CDR3 extends over 14 amino acids. The CDR3 region has the DNA TGTGCCAGCAGGAGCGGGACAGCGGCAGATACGCAGTATTTT. Translation gives CASRSGTAADTQYF.

In this sample, this clonotype turned up a few times. The J gene is TRBJ2-5, the V gene TRBV20-1; D is unresolved. The CDR3 runs 14 residues. The V gene's germline CDR1 is DFQATT and CDR2 SNEGSKA (reference sequence). The V gene lost 1 base and the J gene lost 2 bases, with 11 bases spanning the gap. The CDR3 spells CSARGWGGQETQYF. DNA for the CDR3: TGCAGTGCTAGAGGTTGGGGTGGGCAAGAGACCCAGTACTTC.

This clonotype was observed a handful of times. V is TRBV25-1 and J is TRBJ1-2, with 10 nucleotides matching TRBD1. Germline trimming cut 3 bases from V and 3 bases from J; bases unmatched to any gene: 1. The CDR3 extends over 14 amino acids. Germline CDR1 is MGHDK and CDR2 is SYGVNS. The CDR3 nucleotides are TGTGCCAGCAGTGAGGGACAGGGGTACTATGGCTACACCTTC. Its protein product is CASSEGQGYYGYTF.

This clonotype has only a few counts. This chain links TRBV12-3 or TRBV12-4 with TRBJ2-1, with TRBD2 matching over 12 bases. The V segment lost 5 bases and the J segment 11 bases; nucleotides outside the gene matches: 4. The CDR3 is 13 residues long. The CDR3, as DNA: TGTGCCAGCAGTACAAGGACTAGCGGGAAGCAGTTCTTC. Translated: CASSTRTSGKQFF.

This clonotype was observed at least ten times. The chain links TRBV20-1 to TRBJ2-3, with D perhaps TRBD2 (6 bases). V was clipped by 6 bases and J by 4 bases, with 17 bases between them. The CDR3 totals 14 residues. From germline, CDR1 is DFQATT and CDR2 SNEGSKA (reference sequence). CDR3 sequence: CSAVGRERADTQYF. The CDR3, as DNA: TGCAGTGCGGTAGGGAGAGAGCGGGCAGATACGCAGTATTTT.

This clonotype showed up many times. The chain couples TRBV9 to TRBJ1-1, with 8 bases that match TRBD1. Germline CDR1 reads SGDLS; CDR2 reads YYNGEE. The CDR3 is 15 amino acids. Losses at the gene ends were 3 bases for V and 4 bases for J; bases not matched to a gene: 8. CDR3 in DNA: TGTGCCAGCAGCGGGTCAGGGGGCATGGGCACTGAAGCTTTCTTT. Translating gives CASSGSGGMGTEAFF.

This clonotype was counted only a few times. This chain uses TRBV5-4 with TRBJ2-1; 9 nucleotides align to TRBD2. CDR1 and CDR2 from the germline V gene are SGHNT and YYREEE (reference sequence). Trimming took 3 bases from V and 6 from J; bases not matched to a gene: 7. The CDR3 length is 15 residues. The CDR3 DNA is TGTGCCAGCAGCTCCTTAGCGGGAGACTGCAATGAGCAGTTCTTC. It yields the protein CASSSLAGDCNEQFF.

In its sample, this clonotype was seen many times. The chain uses TRBV20-1 and TRBJ2-1; possibly TRBD2 for D (6 bases). The CDR3 runs to 14 residues. Germline V CDR1 and CDR2: DFQATT, SNEGSKA (reference sequence). V shed 5 bases and J shed 5 bases, with 16 bases lying between them. CDR3 coding DNA: TGCAGTGCTCCCCGGTGGGCTAGCGACAATGAGCAGTTCTTC. Its protein product is CSAPRWASDNEQFF.

This clonotype occurred many times. The junction departs from the called germline gene at one end, perhaps through a read error. The chain employs TRBV20-1 and TRBJ2-3; D unclear. This CDR3 contains 12 residues. Germline values: CDR1 DFQATT, CDR2 SNEGSKA (reference sequence). The CDR3 loop is CSAGEGTDTQYF. The CDR3, as DNA: TGCAGTGCTGGAGAGGGCACAGATACGCAGTATTTT.

The chain is built from TRBV29-1 and TRBJ2-3; possibly TRBD1 or TRBD2 for D (5 bases each). The germline V and J ends were trimmed by 4 bases and 2 bases, with 16 bases remaining between them. In germline, CDR1 is SQVTM, CDR2 ANQGSEA. This CDR3 has 15 amino acids. The CDR3 reads CSVVAGTRNTDTQYF. CDR3 bases: TGCAGCGTTGTGGCCGGGACGAGAAACACAGATACGCAGTATTTT.

This clonotype was seen only a few times. This may be a read error, as it is one base from a much larger clone. The gene calls are TRBV29-1 and TRBJ2-3; TRBD2 agrees at 7 bases. CDR1 and CDR2 from the germline V gene are SQVTM and ANQGSEA. The CDR3 has 14 amino acids. The CDR3 region is CSTSALADTDTQYF. The CDR3 DNA sequence: TGCAGTACTAGCGCCCTCGCCGACACAGATACGCAGTATTTT.

The gene calls are TRBV28 and TRBJ1-2, with TRBD1 matching over 8 bases. There are 14 residues in the CDR3. With V trimmed by 10 bases and J by 3 bases, 10 bases remained unmatched. Germline lookup yields CDR1 MDHEN and CDR2 SYDVKM. The CDR3 nucleotides read TGTGCCATTTCTTTGACAGGGGTAGACTATGGCTACACCTTC. This gives the protein CAISLTGVDYGYTF.